The clone carrying this T cell receptor beta chain came up a few times. The antigen remains undetermined. Researchers reported sorting CD4+ naive, central memory, regulatory and stem cell-like memory cells via CD45RO/CCR7/CD25/CD127/CD95/CD27. Sequencing targeted expressed TCRB transcripts, as all isolated RNA had been reverse transcribed. Profiled with immunoSEQ multiplex PCR; TCRdb holds only in-frame clones, not every one. The sample comprises 300,000 to 400,000 clones, 8% to 10% of which are singletons, and about 0.63% rests with the top ten. This sample was taken from a study of beta chain features in type 1 diabetes. Findings of the study overall: Individuals with type 1 diabetes displayed fewer insertions and more deletions at VDJ junctions. When Type 1 diabetes patients were examined, their TCRB CDR3s proved moderately but significantly shorter in all four CD4+ subsets.

There are 12 residues in the CDR3. With 2 bases removed from V and 5 bases from J, the gap between germline ends came to 7 bases. Germline V gene data show CDR1 as SNHLY and CDR2 as FYNNEI. Sequencing was performed on central memory CD4+ T cells from blood. The chain combines TRBV2 with TRBJ2-7; tentative D call: TRBD1 (5 bases). This TCR was recovered from a man aged 25 to 40 with type 1 diabetes. The CDR3 reads CASSEQGNEQYF. DNA of the CDR3: TGTGCCAGCAGTGAACAGGGAAACGAGCAGTACTTC.